This entry lists 5 T cell receptor beta chains sequenced from one sample in a study of blood T cells in healthy people across ages. PCR was performed a second time for roughly 7 to 11 cycles using a sample-barcoded 5' primer and a J-beta primer mix. TCRdb re-derived calls from the 5' RACE reads in MiXCR, one entry per CDR3 protein. Of over 450,000 distinct CDR3 sequences listed, around 24% were seen once; the top ten hold less than 9%. These same records also appear under a second study, on T cells of mothers and their children.

Sample: blood. These receptor sequences come from a boy aged 5 to 17 in good health.

This clonotype was found a few times. The rearrangement links TRBV9 to TRBJ2-7; 8 bases map to TRBD1. The CDR3 is 14 residues long. Germline trimming cut 0 bases from V and 6 bases from J; bases unmatched to any gene: 5. Germline V gene sequence: CDR1 SGDLS, CDR2 YYNGEE. The CDR3 nucleotides read TGTGCCAGCAGCGTAGCCGGACAGGGAAGCGAGCAGTACTTC. Translating it yields CASSVAGQGSEQYF.

The CDR3 DNA reads as TGTGCCAGCATAAAGACAGGGGGCGAGCAGTACTTC. Protein: CASIKTGGEQYF. The chain couples TRBV25-1 to TRBJ2-7; TRBD1 aligns across 9 bases. Trimming cost V 7 bases and J 6 bases; bases outside gene matches: 4. The CDR3 runs 12 residues. Per germline, CDR1 MGHDK and CDR2 SYGVNS.

This clonotype showed up just a few times. V is TRBV10-3 and J is TRBJ2-1; D gene uncertain. The CDR3 is 13 residues long. Germline CDR1 ENHRY, CDR2 SYGVKD. V lost 3 bases and J lost 12, with 15 bases in between. CDR3 loop: CAISDDSRMGQFF. DNA of the CDR3: TGTGCCATCAGTGATGACTCCCGGATGGGGCAGTTCTTC.

The V gene is TRBV27, the J gene TRBJ1-6, with no clear D. Trimming removed 6 bases from V and 9 bases from J, with 21 bases in between. Germline assignment: CDR1 MNHEY and CDR2 SMNVEV (reference sequence). This CDR3 comprises 16 residues. The DNA of the CDR3 is TGTGCCAGCAGACAAAGAGACAAGGGATCTAGTTCACCCCTCCACTTT. Its protein is CASRQRDKGSSSPLHF.

This clonotype was counted only a few times. The chain is built from TRBV28 and TRBJ1-3; 7 nucleotides match TRBD1. This CDR3 is 15 amino acids long. Trimming took 6 bases from V and 0 from J; bases not matched to a gene: 5. The germline gives CDR1 MDHEN, CDR2 SYDVKM. CDR3 DNA sequence: TGTGCCAGCAGCCTACAGGGGCACTCTGGAAACACCATATATTTT. Translating gives CASSLQGHSGNTIYF.